Below are 26 T cell receptor beta chains sequenced from a single sample in a study of vaccination and CD4 T cells after COVID-19. An Oncomine TCR Beta short-read assay was used to sequence the DNA from cultured CD4+ T cells. TCRdb reprocessed the PCR reads with MiXCR, giving one entry per CDR3 protein. Among approximately 21,000 distinct CDR3 sequences, about 61% were seen once, and the ten largest hold 7.6%. This sample's treatment: roughly 11-day PBMC culture with coronavirus spike peptide pools or control peptides (ViraFEST assay). These receptors are not linked to any known antigen. The sample was CD4+ T cells from blood, cultured in vitro. The receptor source for this set is a human donor who had recovered from COVID-19.

This clonotype showed up just a few times. J is TRBJ1-2 and V is TRBV20-1; 9 nucleotides line up with TRBD1. The CDR3 spans 14 residues. Germline V gene data show CDR1 as DFQATT and CDR2 as SNEGSKA (reference sequence). V trimming: 3 bases; J trimming: 7 bases; junction bases outside the gene matches: 9. CDR3 region: CSASLQGASSGYTF. CDR3 DNA sequence: TGCAGTGCTAGTCTACAGGGGGCATCGTCTGGCTACACCTTC.

This clonotype was seen only once. V and J are TRBV7-3 and TRBJ1-1, with TRBD1 as a possible D gene (5 bases). Deletions cut 8 bases from V and 1 base from J, with 17 bases between. CDR3 size: 15 residues. Germline CDR1 SGHTA, CDR2 FQGTGA. The CDR3 reads CASSARGGTNTEAFF. CDR3 DNA: TGTGCCAGCTCAGCCCGGGGGGGGACGAACACTGAAGCTTTCTTT.

The chain has TRBV28 and TRBJ2-3; 15 nucleotides agree with TRBD2. The CDR3 runs to 17 residues. The V gene end was trimmed by 6 bases and the J gene end by 2 bases; junction bases not matched to a gene: 6. Germline V CDR1 and CDR2: MDHEN, SYDVKM. CDR3 sequence (DNA): TGTGCCAGCAGCCCGGGACTAGCGGGAGGACTCACAGATACGCAGTATTTT. It codes for CASSPGLAGGLTDTQYF.

This chain uses TRBV7-6 with TRBJ2-4; D is uncertain. Germline V gives CDR1 SGHVS, CDR2 FNYEAQ. The length of the CDR3 is 16 residues. Trimming removed 5 bases from V and 0 bases from J, with 14 bases in between. The CDR3 here is CASSPHLGVAKNIQYF. The CDR3, as DNA: TGTGCCAGCAGCCCCCACCTTGGAGTAGCCAAAAACATTCAGTACTTC.

The chain recombines TRBV27 with TRBJ2-5; 16 bases map to TRBD2. With 6 bases clipped from V and 7 bases from J, the junction kept 5 bases outside the gene matches. Germline values: CDR1 MNHEY, CDR2 SMNVEV (reference sequence). The CDR3 totals 15 residues. The DNA of the CDR3 is TGTGCCAGCAGCAGGGGACTAGCGGGAGGGGGGACCCAGTACTTC. Protein: CASSRGLAGGGTQYF.

Remarks on this clonotype: One end of the junction is discordant with germline, which a read error may explain. The rearrangement links TRBV7-9 to TRBJ2-7, with 10 bases aligning to TRBD2. Germline V gene data show CDR1 as SEHNR and CDR2 as FQNEAQ (reference sequence). The CDR3 covers 11 residues. CDR3 residues: CASSSLAGEDF. The DNA of the CDR3 is TGTGCCAGCAGCTCGCTAGCGGGGGAGGACTTC.

The chain joins TRBV12-3 or TRBV12-4 to TRBJ2-5, with 7 nucleotides matching TRBD2. The CDR3 totals 12 residues. After removal of 5 bases from V and 4 bases from J, the junction contained 1 base not matched to a gene. The CDR3 here is CASSSGAETQYF. CDR3 DNA: TGTGCCAGCAGTAGCGGGGCAGAGACCCAGTACTTC.

V is TRBV20-1 and J is TRBJ1-2; D is ambiguous. Trimming took 2 bases from V and 8 from J, leaving 18 bases between them. Per the germline V gene, CDR1 is DFQATT and CDR2 is SNEGSKA (reference sequence). This CDR3 region has 14 residues. CDR3 residues: CSARPLHRPDGYTF. CDR3 bases: TGCAGTGCTAGACCCCTACACCGGCCTGACGGCTACACCTTC.

CDR3 protein: CASSKQDYEAFF. The CDR3, as DNA: TGTGCCAGCAGCAAACAGGATTATGAAGCTTTCTTT. The chain carries TRBV7-9 and TRBJ1-1; D possibly corresponds to TRBD1 (5 bases). This CDR3 region has 12 residues. CDR1 and CDR2 (germline): SEHNR, FQNEAQ (reference sequence). V lost 5 bases and J lost 7, with 11 bases in between.

CDR3 bases: TGTGCCAGCAGTTACTCCCGTGGGGGTATGAACACTGAAGCTTTCTTT. It codes for CASSYSRGGMNTEAFF. The chain carries TRBV6-5 and TRBJ1-1, with D perhaps TRBD1 (5 bases). Trimming removed 0 bases at V and 0 bases at J, with 11 bases between. Looked up from germline, CDR1 is MNHEY and CDR2 is SVGAGI. This CDR3 spans 16 amino acids.

V is TRBV7-9 and J is TRBJ2-1, with 7 bases matching TRBD2. Looked up from germline, CDR1 is SEHNR and CDR2 is FQNEAQ (reference sequence). The CDR3 is made up of 16 amino acids. Trimming cost V 3 bases and J 7 bases; bases outside gene matches: 12. The DNA of the CDR3 is TGTGCCAGCAGCTTGGGGGGGACTCGCAGCCGAAATGAGCAGTTCTTC. Its protein product is CASSLGGTRSRNEQFF.

The chain links TRBV27 to TRBJ1-6; D uncertain. The CDR3 extends over 12 amino acids. V lost 6 bases, J lost 10 bases, and 10 bases lay in between. Germline V gene sequence: CDR1 MNHEY, CDR2 SMNVEV (reference sequence). The CDR3 DNA follows: TGTGCCAGCAGCCAGGTGCGATCACCCCTCCACTTT. Amino acid sequence: CASSQVRSPLHF.

The chain employs TRBV7-8 and TRBJ2-5; possible D gene TRBD2, 6 bases. The CDR3 has 17 amino acids. From germline, CDR1 is SGHVS and CDR2 FQNEAQ. The ends were cut back, 5 bases at V and 2 bases at J, with 21 bases in the middle. CDR3 nucleotides: TGTGCCAGCAGCCCCCGACGACTAGTAAGGCGGCAAGAGACCCAGTACTTC. Translation gives CASSPRRLVRRQETQYF.

This chain uses TRBV20-1 with TRBJ1-4; D call uncertain. The V gene lost 2 bases and the J gene lost 2 bases, with 6 bases spanning the gap. This CDR3 is 13 amino acids long. Germline V CDR1 and CDR2: DFQATT, SNEGSKA (reference sequence). The CDR3 loop is CSARRPTNEKLFF. Written as DNA, the CDR3 is TGCAGTGCTAGAAGGCCTACTAATGAAAAACTGTTTTTT.

This clonotype was found a few times. The chain links TRBV7-2 to TRBJ2-3, with TRBD2 matching 9 bases. The CDR3 sequence is 16 residues long. V shed 6 bases, J shed 2 bases, and the junction held 9 bases outside the gene matches. Germline CDR1 is SGHTA and CDR2 is FQGNSA. In DNA, the CDR3 is TGTGCCAGCAGTAAACTTATAGCGGGAGTCACAGATACGCAGTATTTT. This gives the protein CASSKLIAGVTDTQYF.

This clonotype is a singleton in its sample. The chain links TRBV4-3 to TRBJ1-2; D is uncertain. Germline values: CDR1 LGHNA, CDR2 YSLEER. CDR3 size: 13 residues. Trimming took 3 bases from V and 4 from J, leaving 9 bases between them. The CDR3 sequence: CASSHAQSYGYTF. For the CDR3, the DNA is TGCGCCAGCAGCCACGCACAGAGCTATGGCTACACCTTC.

This chain joins TRBV30 and TRBJ2-7, with no clear D. Trimming cost V 0 bases and J 2 bases, with 11 bases left between them. Germline-derived CDR1 and CDR2 are GTSNPN and SVGIG (reference sequence). This CDR3 is built from 14 residues. CDR3 loop: CAWSVALEPYEQYF. The CDR3 DNA follows: TGTGCCTGGAGTGTAGCCCTTGAACCCTACGAGCAGTACTTC.

This clonotype has just a few counts. V usage is TRBV11-2 and J usage is TRBJ1-1; D is ambiguous. The length of the CDR3 is 15 residues. V dropped 7 bases and J dropped 0 bases, with 15 bases sitting between them. CDR1 is SGHAT and CDR2 is FQNNGV in the germline V gene. CDR3 DNA sequence: TGTGCCAGCATCTCCGAGATAGGAATGAACACTGAAGCTTTCTTT. The encoded protein is CASISEIGMNTEAFF. The variable domain in full, completed from reference TRBV11-2 and TRBJ1-1, reads EAGVAQSPRYKIIEKRQSVAFWCNPISGHATLYWYQQILGQGPKLLIQFQNNGVVDDSQLPKDRFSAERLKGVDSTLKIQPAKLEDSAVYLCASISEIGMNTEAFFGQGTRLTVV.

The gene calls are TRBV7-6 and TRBJ2-5; a possible D gene is TRBD2 (6 bases). The germline V and J ends were trimmed by 6 bases and 4 bases, with 21 bases remaining between them. The CDR3 extends over 16 amino acids. Germline values: CDR1 SGHVS, CDR2 FNYEAQ. CDR3 nucleotides: TGTGCCAGCAGTTTAAAGGTCGCGGGAATAGTAGAGACCCAGTACTTC. Amino acids: CASSLKVAGIVETQYF.

The V call is TRBV27, the J call TRBJ2-1, with a tentative D call TRBD1 (6 bases). V shed 5 bases and J shed 5 bases, with 13 bases lying between them. Germline CDR1 reads MNHEY; CDR2 reads SMNVEV (reference sequence). The CDR3 is 14 amino acids. CDR3 protein: CASSPWDKHNEQFF. The CDR3, as DNA: TGTGCCAGCAGTCCATGGGACAAGCACAATGAGCAGTTCTTC.

This clonotype was seen just once. This rearrangement joins TRBV6-2 or TRBV6-3 to TRBJ1-5; the D gene is possibly TRBD1 (5 bases). Trimming removed 4 bases from V and 0 bases from J, with 10 bases in between. The germline V gene has CDR1 MNHEY and CDR2 SVGEGT. The CDR3 is made up of 15 amino acids. The CDR3 is CASSCRGDSNQPQHF. Here the CDR3 DNA reads TGTGCCAGCAGTTGTAGGGGAGATAGCAATCAGCCCCAGCATTTT.

The rearrangement joins TRBV15 to TRBJ2-5, with 7 bases that match TRBD2. The CDR3 contains 17 residues. After removal of 0 bases from V and 1 base from J, the junction contained 8 bases not matched to a gene. Germline assignment: CDR1 LNHNV and CDR2 YYDKDF (reference sequence). CDR3 region: CATSRDRGRGIQETQYF. Here the CDR3 DNA reads TGTGCCACCAGCAGAGATCGAGGGAGGGGCATCCAAGAGACCCAGTACTTC.

The chain uses TRBV6-7 and TRBJ1-2; D possibly corresponds to TRBD1 (6 bases). TRBV6-7 is treated as an ORF (open reading frame) with a function not yet certain. This CDR3 has 12 residues. Trimming shortened V by 5 bases and J by 8 bases, and 12 bases separated the two germline ends. DNA for the CDR3: TGTGCCAGCAGTGTACAGGGCGGCGGCTACACCTTC. It codes for CASSVQGGGYTF.

The V gene is TRBV15, the J gene TRBJ2-3; 11 bases are a match to TRBD1. Germline CDR1 reads LNHNV; CDR2 reads YYDKDF (reference sequence). This CDR3 has 17 residues. Trimming took 1 base from V and 0 from J; bases not matched to a gene: 3. The CDR3: CATSRGTGGSSTDTQYF. DNA of the CDR3: TGTGCCACCAGCAGAGGGACAGGGGGCTCTAGCACAGATACGCAGTATTTT.

The J gene is TRBJ1-5, the V gene TRBV19; no reliable D call. The V gene lost 3 bases and the J gene lost 7 bases, with 13 bases spanning the gap. Germline V gene data show CDR1 as LNHDA and CDR2 as SQIVND (reference sequence). This CDR3 contains 14 residues. CDR3 bases: TGTGCCAGTAGTATGGAAAAGGGAGGGCAGCCCCAGCATTTT. This gives the protein CASSMEKGGQPQHF.

The chain recombines TRBV28 with TRBJ1-5; 7 bases are a match to TRBD1. The trim removed 3 bases at V and 6 bases at J, leaving 8 bases unmatched. This CDR3 is built from 15 residues. Germline CDR1 is MDHEN and CDR2 is SYDVKM. The CDR3 loop is CASSLPQGSRQPQHF. CDR3 in DNA: TGTGCCAGCAGTTTGCCACAGGGGTCGCGTCAGCCCCAGCATTTT.